One and the same sample provided the 23 T cell receptor beta chains below, sequenced in a study of blood T cell repertoires in COVID-19. Produced via immunoSEQ multiplex PCR; TCRdb's table is partial and in-frame only. The data contain a few hundred thousand clones, 83% of them seen just once; the ten biggest clones take up under 3.5%. Material: peripheral blood. All receptors derive from a middle-aged man with active or convalescent COVID-19.

CDR3 sequence: CASSLEGTRVNNEQFF. In DNA form, the CDR3 reads TGCGCCAGCAGCTTGGAAGGGACTAGAGTTAACAATGAGCAGTTCTTC. The J gene is TRBJ2-1, the V gene TRBV5-1; 8 bases line up with TRBD2. Germline trimming cut 0 bases from V and 5 bases from J; bases unmatched to any gene: 7. The CDR3 length is 16 residues. CDR1 and CDR2 from the germline V gene are SGHRS and YFSETQ.

This chain uses TRBV7-8 with TRBJ1-2, with 8 bases aligning to TRBD1. This CDR3 has 16 amino acids. The ends lost 2 bases at V and 4 bases at J; junction bases unmatched: 9. Germline V CDR1 and CDR2: SGHVS, FQNEAQ. In DNA, the CDR3 is TGTGCCAGCAGCTTAATGGGGACAGGCCTAACCTATGGCTACACCTTC. Translated, it gives CASSLMGTGLTYGYTF.

The chain carries TRBV7-2 and TRBJ2-1; 8 bases align to TRBD1. The germline V gene encodes CDR1 SGHTA and CDR2 FQGNSA. Trimming took 8 bases from V and 8 from J; bases not matched to a gene: 11. The CDR3 is made up of 14 amino acids. This CDR3 reads CASRSVRGRYEQFF. The CDR3 DNA is TGTGCCAGCCGAAGCGTCAGGGGGCGTTATGAGCAGTTCTTC.

This rearrangement joins TRBV6-5 to TRBJ1-1, with D possibly being TRBD1 (6 bases). Germline V gene data show CDR1 as MNHEY and CDR2 as SVGAGI. This CDR3 has 13 residues. V was cut by 9 bases and J by 1 base, with 12 bases left in between. CDR3 DNA sequence: TGTGCCAGTTACAGGGACGCGAACACTGAAGCTTTCTTT. Protein product: CASYRDANTEAFF.

The CDR3 reads CASGAHDTEAFF. CDR3 coding DNA: TGCGCCAGCGGGGCCCACGACACTGAAGCTTTCTTT. The V gene is TRBV5-1, the J gene TRBJ1-1; D might be TRBD1 (5 bases). This CDR3 has 12 amino acids. Germline V gene sequence: CDR1 SGHRS, CDR2 YFSETQ. Trimming shortened V by 7 bases and J by 3 bases, and 10 bases separated the two germline ends.

Worth noting for this clone: Other DNA sequences from this sample encode an identical CDR3 as well. The chain carries TRBV6-5 and TRBJ1-5; 10 nucleotides align to TRBD1. In germline, CDR1 is MNHEY, CDR2 SVGAGI. The V gene end was trimmed by 6 bases and the J gene end by 2 bases; junction bases not matched to a gene: 4. The CDR3 sequence is 15 residues long. The CDR3 coding sequence is TGTGCCAGCAGACTGGGGACAGGGGGCAATCAGCCCCAGCATTTT. Protein product: CASRLGTGGNQPQHF.

This clone was recorded only once. The chain recombines TRBV24-1 with TRBJ1-1; D possibly corresponds to TRBD1 (5 bases). Germline-derived CDR1 and CDR2 are KGHDR and SFDVKD. The CDR3 runs 16 residues. Between the trimmed V and J ends, which lost 6 bases and 7 bases, there was a span of 23 bases. In DNA, the CDR3 is TGTGCCACCAGTCCTGCCGGAAAGGGGCTTAGCGGTGAAGCTTTCTTT. Translated: CATSPAGKGLSGEAFF.

The gene calls are TRBV15 and TRBJ2-3; 12 bases fit TRBD2. Trimming removed 5 bases from V and 3 bases from J; junction bases left unmatched: 6. The CDR3 loop spans 16 amino acids. Per germline, CDR1 LNHNV and CDR2 YYDKDF (reference sequence). This chain's CDR3 is CATSPTSGSSTDTQYF. The CDR3 bases are TGTGCCACCAGCCCGACTAGCGGGAGCAGTACAGATACGCAGTATTTT.

The genes are TRBV6-2 or TRBV6-3 and TRBJ2-7, with a weak D call TRBD2 (6 bases). Per germline, CDR1 MNHEY and CDR2 SVGEGT. CDR3 length equals 13 residues. V was cut by 0 bases and J by 6 bases, with 9 bases left in between. In DNA form, the CDR3 reads TGTGCCAGCAGTTACTCCGGGGGTCGCGAGCAGTACTTC. Protein: CASSYSGGREQYF.

The gene calls are TRBV28 and TRBJ1-5, with TRBD1 matching 7 bases. The germline gives CDR1 MDHEN, CDR2 SYDVKM. V was clipped by 8 bases and J by 5 bases; unmatched bases: 6. This CDR3 comprises 13 residues. The CDR3 coding sequence is TGTGCCAGCGAGGACAGGAGAGATCAGCCCCAGCATTTT. Protein sequence: CASEDRRDQPQHF.

The chain employs TRBV3-1 (or the pseudogene TRBV3-2) and TRBJ2-7, with a tentative D call TRBD2 (6 bases). The CDR3 runs to 14 residues. Germline V gives CDR1 LGHDT, CDR2 YNNKEL (reference sequence). V dropped 1 base and J dropped 7 bases, with 14 bases sitting between them. The CDR3 coding sequence is TGTGCCAGCAGCCAAGGGGCTAGCGATCAGGAGCAGTACTTC. It yields the protein CASSQGASDQEQYF.

This chain joins TRBV6-5 and TRBJ1-2; TRBD1 is a possible D gene (6 bases). Between the trimmed V and J ends, which lost 6 bases and 8 bases, there was a span of 16 bases. Germline CDR1 reads MNHEY; CDR2 reads SVGAGI. This CDR3 has 13 amino acids. The CDR3 here is CASSLQGRGGYTF. As DNA, the CDR3 is TGTGCCAGCAGCCTACAGGGAAGGGGGGGCTACACCTTC.

The chain is built from TRBV6-5 and TRBJ2-5; 7 bases match TRBD2. Losses at the gene ends were 5 bases for V and 4 bases for J; bases not matched to a gene: 10. This CDR3 is built from 15 residues. Germline V gives CDR1 MNHEY, CDR2 SVGAGI. As DNA, the CDR3 is TGTGCCAGCAGTCCCCCGGGCGGGGGAAGAGAGACCCAGTACTTC. Encoded protein: CASSPPGGGRETQYF.

V gene TRBV30 combines with J gene TRBJ2-2, with TRBD2 matching 14 bases. The CDR3 spans 17 residues. V dropped 5 bases and J dropped 7; count of bases not matched to a gene: 12. Per germline, CDR1 GTSNPN and CDR2 SVGIG (reference sequence). The DNA of the CDR3 is TGTGCCTGGCAACCGGGACTAGCGGGAGTGTCTGTCGGGGAGCTGTTTTTT. Translation gives CAWQPGLAGVSVGELFF.

The chain carries TRBV7-9 and TRBJ2-2, with TRBD1 matching over 7 bases. V lost 5 bases, J lost 6 bases, and 3 bases stayed unmatched. Germline lookup yields CDR1 SEHNR and CDR2 FQNEAQ (reference sequence). The CDR3 runs 13 residues. The CDR3 region has the DNA TGTGCCAGCAGCGGTACAGGGGCCGGGGAGCTGTTTTTT. Its protein product is CASSGTGAGELFF.

The rearrangement links TRBV7-2 to TRBJ2-1, with 10 nucleotides matching TRBD1. Germline trimming cut 5 bases from V and 5 bases from J; bases unmatched to any gene: 9. This CDR3 comprises 16 residues. Germline V gives CDR1 SGHTA, CDR2 FQGNSA. This CDR3 reads CASSRLLGTGDNEQFF. CDR3 DNA sequence: TGTGCCAGCAGCAGACTACTCGGGACAGGGGACAATGAGCAGTTCTTC.

The V and J genes are TRBV5-5 and TRBJ2-7; D remains unclear. The V gene lost 4 bases and the J gene lost 3 bases, with 11 bases spanning the gap. Looked up from germline, CDR1 is SGHKS and CDR2 is YYEKEE (reference sequence). There are 13 residues in the CDR3. The CDR3 loop reads CASSNTEFYEQYF. CDR3 coding DNA: TGTGCCAGCAGCAACACGGAGTTCTACGAGCAGTACTTC.

V and J are TRBV5-1 and TRBJ1-3, with D unclear. V lost 0 bases to trimming and J lost 0 bases, with 7 bases between them. This CDR3 is built from 15 residues. CDR1 is SGHRS, CDR2 YFSETQ, per germline. CDR3 in DNA: TGCGCCAGCAGCTTGGCAGGTTACTCTGGAAACACCATATATTTT. The encoded protein is CASSLAGYSGNTIYF.

This clone was detected once. The rearrangement joins TRBV30 to TRBJ1-1; no firm D call. The V gene's germline CDR1 is GTSNPN and CDR2 SVGIG (reference sequence). The V gene lost 2 bases and the J gene lost 2 bases, with 9 bases spanning the gap. The CDR3 spans 13 residues. The DNA of the CDR3 is TGTGCCTGGAGTAGAGAGATCAACACTGAAGCTTTCTTT. Amino acid sequence: CAWSREINTEAFF.

The rearrangement joins TRBV9 to TRBJ1-2; weak D call: TRBD1 (5 bases). Trimming removed 3 bases from V and 10 bases from J, with 13 bases in between. The CDR3 length is 12 residues. Germline V gene lookup returns CDR1 SGDLS and CDR2 YYNGEE. The CDR3 loop reads CASSGTWGSYTF. The CDR3 nucleotides read TGTGCCAGCAGCGGGACCTGGGGCTCCTACACCTTC.

The DNA for the CDR3 is TGTGCCACCAGCAGACCCGAAACCGGGACAGCTAACTATGGCTACACCTTC. Its protein is CATSRPETGTANYGYTF. V usage is TRBV15 and J usage is TRBJ1-2; the match to TRBD1 covers 7 bases. Germline-derived CDR1 and CDR2 are LNHNV and YYDKDF (reference sequence). This CDR3 is 17 amino acids long. With V trimmed by 2 bases and J by 0 bases, 9 bases remained unmatched.

This clone was detected a few times. The chain joins TRBV12-5 to TRBJ2-7, with 11 bases that match TRBD1. The CDR3 runs to 14 residues. The J segment lost 3 bases and the V segment lost 6 bases, leaving 4 bases of the junction unmatched. Per the germline V gene, CDR1 is LGHNT and CDR2 is FRNRAP. The CDR3 loop is CASGPGTGGYEQYF. The CDR3 DNA sequence: TGTGCTAGTGGCCCAGGGACAGGGGGCTACGAGCAGTACTTC.

The count of this clone is one. The chain carries TRBV30 and TRBJ2-4, with unresolved D. The CDR3 extends over 14 amino acids. CDR1 is GTSNPN and CDR2 is SVGIG in the germline V gene (reference sequence). V lost 0 bases, J lost 7 bases, and 13 bases lay in between. The CDR3 reads CAWSVGHWANIQYF. The DNA of the CDR3 is TGTGCCTGGAGTGTAGGCCACTGGGCCAACATTCAGTACTTC.